This T cell receptor beta chain derives from a study of PD-L1 blockade in urothelial cancer. Across the study: Patients commenced intravenous atezolizumab, 1,200 mg every 3 weeks, in about 2014.

The CDR3 is 8 residues long, ends included. Germline V gene data show CDR1 as SEHNR and CDR2 as FQNEAQ (reference sequence). Sequencing used immunoSEQ multiplex PCR; TCRdb keeps in-frame clones, though not all of them. The sample contains 68,000 or so clones, roughly 76% of which appear only once. Stated time point: pretreatment peripheral blood. Within the sample, this clone is medium-sized. Here the CDR3 omits its conserved ending phenylalanine or tryptophan, so a read error is the likely source. The DNA is left out, because the CDR3 cannot be placed on it with certainty; the CDR3 is given as TCRdb lists it.

Specimen: PBMCs, collected around atezolizumab (anti-PD-L1) treatment. The rearrangement joins TRBV7-9 to TRBJ1-1. The sequence came from a man in his sixties or seventies with urothelial cancer. CDR3 protein: CASIQSGR.